Listed below are T cell receptor beta chains from one sample, sequenced in a study of blood T cells in healthy people across ages. In TCRdb, the 5' RACE reads were re-called with MiXCR into one record per CDR3 protein. The sample has around 1,000,000 distinct CDR3 sequences; approximately 25% are singletons. These data also formed part of another study, on T cells of mothers and their children.

The sample taken for sequencing was blood. These receptors came from a girl aged 2 to 10 in good health. Each CDR3 is given with its conserved first and last residue. The D gene is left open where the match is weak. Expanded clones get a size class; other rows say once, few or many, or leave the size out.

clone_size: -; j_call: TRBJ2-7; v_call: TRBV7-2; d_call: -; cdr3_nt: TGTGCCAGCAGCGCTGGGTGGGGTGACCACGAGCAGTACTTC; cdr3_aa: CASSAGWGDHEQYF
clone_size: -; j_call: TRBJ2-1; v_call: TRBV6-2/TRBV6-3; d_call: -; cdr3_nt: TGTGCCAGCAGTTACCCCGGTGGGACGGCCTACAATGAGCAGTTCTTC; cdr3_aa: CASSYPGGTAYNEQFF
clone_size: -; j_call: TRBJ1-1; v_call: TRBV7-2; d_call: TRBD1; cdr3_nt: TGTGCCAGCAGCTCGACAGGGGGGAAGAACACTGAAGCTTTCTTT; cdr3_aa: CASSSTGGKNTEAFF
clone_size: -; j_call: TRBJ2-5; v_call: TRBV13; d_call: -; cdr3_nt: TGTGCCAGCAGCTGGGGAGACCTCGAAGAGACCCAGTACTTC; cdr3_aa: CASSWGDLEETQYF
clone_size: few; j_call: TRBJ2-1; v_call: TRBV4-3; d_call: -; cdr3_nt: TGCGCCAGCAGCCATGCGGGGCCGTCCTACAATGAGCAGTTCTTC; cdr3_aa: CASSHAGPSYNEQFF
clone_size: -; j_call: TRBJ2-2; v_call: TRBV12-3/TRBV12-4; d_call: -; cdr3_nt: TGTGCCAGCAGCCCACAGGGTGGAGGGGAGCTGTTTTTT; cdr3_aa: CASSPQGGGELFF
clone_size: few; j_call: TRBJ2-7; v_call: TRBV27; d_call: TRBD2; cdr3_nt: TGTGCCAGCAGACAAGAATCCGGGACTAGCGAATACGAGCAGTACTTC; cdr3_aa: CASRQESGTSEYEQYF
clone_size: -; j_call: TRBJ1-2; v_call: TRBV29-1; d_call: -; cdr3_nt: TGCAGCGTTGACGACCTAAACCAGGAGGACTATGGCTACACCTTC; cdr3_aa: CSVDDLNQEDYGYTF
clone_size: -; j_call: TRBJ2-7; v_call: TRBV10-2; d_call: -; cdr3_nt: TGCGCCAGAGACAGCCCCTTTGAGGAGCCTCTCGAGTACTTC; cdr3_aa: CARDSPFEEPLEYF
clone_size: -; j_call: TRBJ2-2; v_call: TRBV6-1; d_call: TRBD2; cdr3_nt: TGTGCCAGCGCTAGCGGGAGGGAGAACACCGGGGAGCTGTTTTTT; cdr3_aa: CASASGRENTGELFF
clone_size: -; j_call: TRBJ1-1; v_call: TRBV20-1; d_call: -; cdr3_nt: TGCAGTGCCCGCGGGCTTACTGAAGCTTTCTTT; cdr3_aa: CSARGLTEAFF
clone_size: few; j_call: TRBJ2-5; v_call: TRBV7-2; d_call: -; cdr3_nt: TGTGCCAGCAGCGAAGCCGGGACACTACAAGAGACCCAGTACTTC; cdr3_aa: CASSEAGTLQETQYF
clone_size: -; j_call: TRBJ2-5; v_call: TRBV28; d_call: TRBD1; cdr3_nt: TGTGCCAGCAAGCGGACAGGGGGCGTAGAGACCCAGTACTTC; cdr3_aa: CASKRTGGVETQYF
clone_size: -; j_call: TRBJ1-1; v_call: TRBV19; d_call: -; cdr3_nt: TGTGCCAGTAGTATGGACGGGAAGGCTTTCTTT; cdr3_aa: CASSMDGKAFF
clone_size: -; j_call: TRBJ2-7; v_call: TRBV9; d_call: -; cdr3_nt: TGTGCCAGCAGCGTAGAGGCGGATCCCCACGAGCAGTACTTC; cdr3_aa: CASSVEADPHEQYF
clone_size: -; j_call: TRBJ2-5; v_call: TRBV4-1; d_call: -; cdr3_nt: TGCGCCAGCAGCCAAGAATTTCTGATGCAGGGGTACGGGCAGTACTTC; cdr3_aa: CASSQEFLMQGYGQYF
clone_size: few; j_call: TRBJ2-2; v_call: TRBV12-3/TRBV12-4; d_call: -; cdr3_nt: TGTGCCAGCAGTTTAGAACTGGGGGAGCTGTTTTTT; cdr3_aa: CASSLELGELFF